The rows below give T cell receptor beta chains drawn from one sample of a study of shared clonotypes between healthy human individuals. Measured with immunoSEQ multiplex PCR; TCRdb has only the in-frame clones, and not every one. The sample lists fewer than 850,000 clones; 80% to 95% were seen once. Source material: memory CD8+ T cells from PBMCs. The receptor source for this set is a man between 18 and 35 years old in good health. Some clones in this sample may be carry-over from other donors' samples. CDR3s include the opening cysteine and the closing phenylalanine or tryptophan. Each record gives: CDR3 length, D gene, V gene, J gene, clone size, CDR3 DNA, CDR3 protein. The D gene is left open where the match is weak. Clone size is given for some rows only: seen once, a few or many times, or a class if the clone is expanded.

length: 18; D: NA; V: TRBV27; J: TRBJ2-1; size: NA; DNA: TGTGCCAGCAGTTTATCGATTGGGGCGTTGAGCTCCTACAATGAGCAGTTCTTC; CDR3: CASSLSIGALSSYNEQFF
length: 15; D: NA; V: TRBV6-5; J: TRBJ2-7; size: NA; DNA: TGTGCCAGCAGCAGCCTGGTGGGGATTCCCTACGAGCAGTACTTC; CDR3: CASSSLVGIPYEQYF
length: 17; D: TRBD2; V: TRBV7-7; J: TRBJ2-7; size: NA; DNA: TGTGCCAGCAGCTTAGGGCCCGGACTAGCTGCACCCTACGAGCAGTACTTC; CDR3: CASSLGPGLAAPYEQYF
length: 16; D: TRBD1; V: TRBV18; J: TRBJ2-5; size: once; DNA: TGTGCCAGCTCACCGCCTTCCGGGACAGGGCAAGAGACCCAGTACTTC; CDR3: CASSPPSGTGQETQYF
length: 14; D: TRBD1; V: TRBV7-9; J: TRBJ2-1; size: NA; DNA: TGTGCCAGCAGCTCCAGGGGGAAGGGCAATGAGCAGTTCTTC; CDR3: CASSSRGKGNEQFF
length: 16; D: NA; V: TRBV7-2; J: TRBJ2-7; size: NA; DNA: TGTGCCAGCAGCTTAGTAGGGGGGAGGTTAACCTACGAGCAGTACTTC; CDR3: CASSLVGGRLTYEQYF
length: 15; D: TRBD1; V: TRBV19; J: TRBJ1-5; size: NA; DNA: TGTGCCAGTAGTATTCCAGGGGGCGCGCATCAGCCCCAGCATTTT; CDR3: CASSIPGGAHQPQHF
length: 13; D: NA; V: TRBV4-1; J: TRBJ2-3; size: NA; DNA: TGCGCCAGCAGCGGGAGGTTACCAGATACGCAGTATTTT; CDR3: CASSGRLPDTQYF
length: 12; D: NA; V: TRBV6-5; J: TRBJ1-2; size: NA; DNA: TGTGCCAGCTCGGGGGGCGCGAATGGCTACACCTTC; CDR3: CASSGGANGYTF
length: 15; D: TRBD2; V: TRBV5-4; J: TRBJ2-2; size: NA; DNA: TGTGCCAGCCAGGGGACTAGCGGCTACACCGGGGAGCTGTTTTTT; CDR3: CASQGTSGYTGELFF
length: 11; D: NA; V: TRBV7-2; J: TRBJ2-7; size: NA; DNA: TGTGCCAGCACCCCGGGCCACGAGCAGTACTTC; CDR3: CASTPGHEQYF
length: 14; D: NA; V: TRBV9; J: TRBJ2-2; size: NA; DNA: TGTGCCAGCCAAGGCAGGAGCAACACCGGGGAGCTGTTTTTT; CDR3: CASQGRSNTGELFF
length: 15; D: NA; V: TRBV7-3; J: TRBJ2-7; size: NA; DNA: TGTGCCAGCAGCTTAACAGGGGCCCCAAGGAACGAGCAGTACTTC; CDR3: CASSLTGAPRNEQYF
length: 15; D: TRBD1; V: TRBV9; J: TRBJ1-2; size: once; DNA: TGTGCCAGCAGCGCGCACGGGACAGGGGACTATGGCTACACCTTC; CDR3: CASSAHGTGDYGYTF
length: 14; D: NA; V: TRBV19; J: TRBJ1-2; size: NA; DNA: TGTGCCACCTCTCCGGGACACGGGAACTATGGCTACACCTTC; CDR3: CATSPGHGNYGYTF
length: 14; D: TRBD1; V: TRBV10-3; J: TRBJ1-4; size: once; DNA: TGTGCCATCAGTTCAGGGGGTAACGGTGAAAAACTGTTTTTT; CDR3: CAISSGGNGEKLFF
length: 14; D: TRBD2; V: TRBV7-2; J: TRBJ2-7; size: NA; DNA: TGTGCCAGCAGCGAAAGGGAGGGATCCTACGAGCAGTACTTC; CDR3: CASSEREGSYEQYF
length: 16; D: NA; V: TRBV9; J: TRBJ2-4; size: NA; DNA: TGTGCCAGCAGCCCGAGTGGTGGGGTGGCCAAAAACATTCAGTACTTC; CDR3: CASSPSGGVAKNIQYF
length: 15; D: NA; V: TRBV15; J: TRBJ2-3; size: NA; DNA: TGTGCCACCAGCAGGATCCCGGACCTCACAGATACGCAGTATTTT; CDR3: CATSRIPDLTDTQYF
length: 14; D: NA; V: TRBV27; J: TRBJ2-7; size: NA; DNA: TGTGCCAGCAGGAGCAGGGGAGGCTCCTACGAGCAGTACTTC; CDR3: CASRSRGGSYEQYF
length: 18; D: TRBD2; V: TRBV19; J: TRBJ2-1; size: NA; DNA: TGTGCCAGTAGTAGTCCCAGGACTAGCGGGAGGGCTGACAATGAGCAGTTCTTC; CDR3: CASSSPRTSGRADNEQFF
length: 16; D: TRBD1; V: TRBV27; J: TRBJ2-7; size: NA; DNA: TGTGCCAGCAGAAGATCCCCGGGACAGGGGGACTACGAGCAGTACTTC; CDR3: CASRRSPGQGDYEQYF
length: 14; D: NA; V: TRBV7-9; J: TRBJ1-1; size: NA; DNA: TGTGCCAGTGACTCCAGAGAACCTAACACTGAAGCTTTCTTT; CDR3: CASDSREPNTEAFF
length: 19; D: NA; V: TRBV9; J: TRBJ2-3; size: NA; DNA: TGTGCCAGCAGTAACCCAAAGAAAGGTGCAGGCTCTAGCACAGATACGCAGTATTTT; CDR3: CASSNPKKGAGSSTDTQYF
length: 15; D: TRBD2; V: TRBV18; J: TRBJ2-5; size: NA; DNA: TGTGCCAGCTCGACTAGCGGGAGGGTCGGGGAGACCCAGTACTTC; CDR3: CASSTSGRVGETQYF
length: 15; D: NA; V: TRBV15; J: TRBJ1-5; size: NA; DNA: TGTGCCACCAGCAAAGACAGGCGGAGCAATCAGCCCCAGCATTTT; CDR3: CATSKDRRSNQPQHF
length: 15; D: NA; V: TRBV29-1; J: TRBJ2-1; size: NA; DNA: TGCAGCGCAGGGAATTTAAGGGTGTCTTACAATGAGCAGTTCTTC; CDR3: CSAGNLRVSYNEQFF
length: 13; D: NA; V: TRBV27; J: TRBJ2-7; size: NA; DNA: TGTGCCAGCAGCCCCAGGGGCCCCTACGAGCAGTACTTC; CDR3: CASSPRGPYEQYF
length: 13; D: NA; V: TRBV28; J: TRBJ2-7; size: NA; DNA: TGTGCCAGCAAACCCGCCTTTGGTTACGAGCAGTACTTC; CDR3: CASKPAFGYEQYF
length: 14; D: TRBD1; V: TRBV27; J: TRBJ2-3; size: NA; DNA: TGTGCCAGCAGTTTAGTATTCAGGGGGGATACGCAGTATTTT; CDR3: CASSLVFRGDTQYF
length: 15; D: TRBD1; V: TRBV28; J: TRBJ1-5; size: NA; DNA: TGTGCCAGCAGTCTTTCTGGACAGGGGAATCAGCCCCAGCATTTT; CDR3: CASSLSGQGNQPQHF
length: 15; D: NA; V: TRBV9; J: TRBJ2-7; size: NA; DNA: TGTGCCAGCAGCGTAGGGGGCGGGGATACCTACGAGCAGTACTTC; CDR3: CASSVGGGDTYEQYF
length: 13; D: NA; V: TRBV27; J: TRBJ1-5; size: NA; DNA: TGTGCCAGCAGTCCCCCTGGCTTGCAGCCCCAGCATTTT; CDR3: CASSPPGLQPQHF
length: 14; D: NA; V: TRBV29-1; J: TRBJ1-5; size: NA; DNA: TGCAGCGTTGATTTGGGGGGCGCTGTTCAGCCCCAGCATTTT; CDR3: CSVDLGGAVQPQHF
length: 18; D: NA; V: TRBV2; J: TRBJ2-5; size: NA; DNA: TGTGCCAGCAGTGAAGCGCTCTCAATTGGCGCCTACCAAGAGACCCAGTACTTC; CDR3: CASSEALSIGAYQETQYF